These 30 T cell receptor beta chains were sequenced from one sample in a study of blood T cell repertoires in COVID-19. The protocol was immunoSEQ multiplex PCR, while the TCRdb copy is restricted to in-frame clones and leaves out a portion. The table lists roughly 200,000 clones, about 85% of them singletons, with about 5% in the top ten. The material sequenced was peripheral blood. Every receptor here comes from an elderly woman with acute or convalescent COVID-19.

The chain has TRBV29-1 and TRBJ1-1; maybe TRBD1 (6 bases). V lost 6 bases and J lost 2, with 19 bases in between. Germline loops: CDR1 SQVTM, CDR2 ANQGSEA. The CDR3 length is 15 residues. Here the CDR3 DNA reads TGCAGCGTCGAGAGGGGGTACCGAACAAACACTGAAGCTTTCTTT. Its protein is CSVERGYRTNTEAFF.

J is TRBJ2-6 and V is TRBV4-1, with no clear D. Germline CDR1 and CDR2: MGHRA and YSYEKL. CDR3 length: 15 amino acids. Trimming took 7 bases from V and 0 from J, leaving 10 bases between them. CDR3 nucleotide sequence: TGCGCCAGCACCACTGTCCCCTCTGGGGCCAACGTCCTGACTTTC. Protein sequence: CASTTVPSGANVLTF.

The J gene is TRBJ2-6, the V gene TRBV3-1 (or the pseudogene TRBV3-2), with D unclear. Germline CDR1 and CDR2: LGHDT and YNNKEL (reference sequence). Trimming removed 4 bases at V and 0 bases at J, with 10 bases between. This CDR3 spans 16 amino acids. The CDR3 region is CASSLDKSSGANVLTF. The CDR3 DNA reads as TGTGCCAGCAGCCTCGACAAGAGCTCTGGGGCCAACGTCCTGACTTTC.

The gene calls are TRBV7-2 and TRBJ2-5; possible D gene TRBD1, 7 bases. CDR3 length: 17 residues. Trimming took off 5 bases at V and 3 bases at J, with 22 bases between the two ends. Germline V lookup: CDR1 SGHTA, CDR2 FQGNSA. The CDR3 is CASSPRPGGRGEETQYF. The DNA for the CDR3 is TGTGCCAGCAGCCCCAGGCCAGGGGGGAGAGGAGAAGAGACCCAGTACTTC.

The chain joins TRBV18 to TRBJ1-1; TRBD1 aligns across 7 bases. The CDR3 extends over 16 amino acids. Germline V gene lookup returns CDR1 KGHSH and CDR2 LQKENI. The V segment lost 3 bases and the J segment 0 bases; nucleotides outside the gene matches: 7. CDR3 residues: CASSPLSGQLNTEAFF. The DNA of the CDR3 is TGTGCCAGCTCACCCTTGTCGGGACAGTTGAACACTGAAGCTTTCTTT.

This chain joins TRBV5-6 and TRBJ2-3; 8 positions agree with TRBD1. V lost 2 bases, J lost 5 bases, and 4 bases stayed unmatched. CDR1 is SGHDT, CDR2 YYEEEE, per germline. This CDR3 spans 14 amino acids. CDR3 region: CASSFGQGRDTQYF. CDR3 in DNA: TGTGCCAGCAGCTTTGGACAGGGCCGAGATACGCAGTATTTT.

The chain has TRBV20-1 and TRBJ2-1; no clear D gene. V lost 6 bases to trimming and J lost 5 bases, with 5 bases between them. Germline values: CDR1 DFQATT, CDR2 SNEGSKA (reference sequence). The CDR3 is 10 residues long. The CDR3 sequence: CSAGDNEQFF. CDR3 in DNA: TGCAGTGCCGGAGACAATGAGCAGTTCTTC.

This clone was seen ten or more times. The V call is TRBV29-1, the J call TRBJ1-1; D is possibly TRBD1 (6 bases). Trimming stripped 6 bases from V and 5 bases from J, with 10 bases between. CDR1 is SQVTM, CDR2 ANQGSEA, per germline. CDR3 size: 11 residues. The CDR3 sequence: CSVPQGTEAFF. The CDR3 DNA sequence: TGCAGCGTCCCCCAGGGGACTGAAGCTTTCTTT.

V gene TRBV29-1 combines with J gene TRBJ1-1; D call uncertain. This CDR3 comprises 13 residues. Looked up from germline, CDR1 is SQVTM and CDR2 is ANQGSEA. Trimming shortened V by 4 bases and J by 6 bases, and 15 bases separated the two germline ends. The CDR3, as DNA: TGCAGCGTTGCTTGGACTGGACGCCCTGAAGCTTTCTTT. Translating it yields CSVAWTGRPEAFF.

V is TRBV10-1 and J is TRBJ1-5, with D possibly being TRBD1 (5 bases). Germline V CDR1 and CDR2: WNHNN, SYGVQD (reference sequence). Trimming cost V 5 bases and J 3 bases, with 14 bases left between them. The CDR3 covers 15 residues. CDR3 residues: CASSYRRMNNQPQHF. The CDR3 coding sequence is TGCGCCAGCAGTTACAGGAGAATGAACAATCAGCCCCAGCATTTT.

With respect to this clone: It is likely a read error, because the conserved phenylalanine at the end of the CDR3 is missing. Because the CDR3's place on the DNA is in doubt, the DNA is left out and the CDR3 is given as listed by TCRdb. The V and J genes are TRBV7-2 and TRBJ1-1; the D call TRBD1 from the table was never checked on the DNA. The germline V gene has CDR1 SGHTA and CDR2 FQGNSA. The CDR3 is 11 residues long, counting both termini. CDR3 protein: CASSTGQGLIV.

The gene calls are TRBV5-4 and TRBJ2-1; 8 bases agree with TRBD2. V gave up 6 bases and J gave up 4 bases; unmatched junction bases: 18. This CDR3 comprises 18 residues. CDR1 and CDR2 (germline): SGHNT, YYREEE (reference sequence). CDR3 amino acids: CASIRRQQSGGSYNEQFF. In DNA form, the CDR3 reads TGTGCCAGCATACGGCGTCAACAAAGCGGGGGATCTTACAATGAGCAGTTCTTC.

The chain couples TRBV6-6 to TRBJ2-7, with D possibly being TRBD1 (6 bases). Trimming took off 6 bases at V and 1 base at J, with 13 bases between the two ends. Germline V gives CDR1 MNHNY, CDR2 SVGAGI (reference sequence). There are 14 residues in the CDR3. The CDR3 DNA reads TGTGCCAGCAGATTCAGGGGCGATTCCTACGAGCAGTACTTC. Amino acid sequence: CASRFRGDSYEQYF.

The V gene is TRBV7-9, the J gene TRBJ1-1; 8 bases fit TRBD1. Germline CDR1 reads SEHNR; CDR2 reads FQNEAQ (reference sequence). The CDR3 length is 14 residues. V lost 5 bases and J lost 5; bases outside the gene matches: 7. CDR3 protein: CASSMRGQETEAFF. The CDR3 coding sequence is TGTGCCAGCAGCATGAGGGGACAGGAGACTGAAGCTTTCTTT.

The genes are TRBV5-1 and TRBJ2-1; 10 nucleotides agree with TRBD2. The V segment lost 3 bases and the J segment 5 bases; nucleotides outside the gene matches: 8. Germline CDR1 and CDR2: SGHRS and YFSETQ. This CDR3 has 16 amino acids. The CDR3 reads CASSYAGTSAHNEQFF. In DNA, the CDR3 is TGCGCCAGCAGCTATGCCGGGACTAGCGCACACAATGAGCAGTTCTTC.

The chain is built from TRBV11-3 and TRBJ1-1, with D unresolved. The CDR3 sequence is 12 residues long. V gave up 1 base and J gave up 8 bases, with 8 bases separating them. In germline, CDR1 is SGHNT, CDR2 YENEEA. CDR3 amino acids: CASSLGPGEAFF. CDR3 DNA sequence: TGTGCCAGCAGCTTAGGTCCAGGAGAAGCTTTCTTT.

The V and J genes are TRBV9 and TRBJ2-6; D is possibly TRBD1 (6 bases). Germline V gene sequence: CDR1 SGDLS, CDR2 YYNGEE. The CDR3 loop spans 18 amino acids. V was pared by 3 bases and J by 4 bases, with 20 bases between. CDR3 residues: CASSATLQGSRGANVLTF. The CDR3 region has the DNA TGTGCCAGCAGCGCAACCCTACAGGGATCGCGAGGGGCCAACGTCCTGACTTTC.

The V and J genes are TRBV10-3 and TRBJ2-5; TRBD1 matches 7 bases. Germline CDR1 ENHRY, CDR2 SYGVKD. The CDR3 runs to 13 residues. The trim removed 6 bases at V and 3 bases at J, leaving 4 bases unmatched. The CDR3 DNA sequence: TGTGCCATCAGGACAGGGTTAGAAGAGACCCAGTACTTC. Translating it yields CAIRTGLEETQYF.

The J gene is TRBJ2-4, the V gene TRBV6-5; TRBD2 aligns across 12 bases. CDR1 is MNHEY, CDR2 SVGAGI, per germline. The CDR3 has 15 residues. Losses at the gene ends were 5 bases for V and 12 bases for J; bases not matched to a gene: 11. CDR3 coding DNA: TGTGCCAGCAGTCGACTAGCGGGAGAGCCAGGGGATCAGTACTTC. Residues: CASSRLAGEPGDQYF.

The chain recombines TRBV19 with TRBJ2-1; 9 nucleotides match TRBD2. This CDR3 spans 13 amino acids. CDR1 and CDR2 from the germline V gene are LNHDA and SQIVND (reference sequence). Trimming cost V 6 bases and J 3 bases; bases outside gene matches: 0. The CDR3 coding sequence is TGTGCCAGTAGGCGGGAGGGCTACAATGAGCAGTTCTTC. Translated, it gives CASRREGYNEQFF.

For this clone: The same CDR3 arises from other DNA sequences in this sample as well. The rearrangement uses TRBV15 and TRBJ1-1, with TRBD1 identical over 7 bases. Germline assignment: CDR1 LNHNV and CDR2 YYDKDF (reference sequence). The V gene end was trimmed by 0 bases and the J gene end by 2 bases; junction bases not matched to a gene: 3. The CDR3 covers 15 residues. The CDR3 DNA follows: TGTGCCACCAGCAGAGACCGGGACAGAAACACTGAAGCTTTCTTT. Amino acids: CATSRDRDRNTEAFF.

This clone was detected only once. V is TRBV11-1 and J is TRBJ1-2; D is unresolved. The CDR3 is 14 amino acids. The germline V and J ends were trimmed by 3 bases and 2 bases, with 10 bases remaining between them. Germline assignment: CDR1 SGHAT and CDR2 FQDESV (reference sequence). Here the CDR3 reads CASSFGDPNYGYTF. In nucleotides, the CDR3 is TGTGCCAGCAGCTTCGGGGATCCGAACTATGGCTACACCTTC.

The sample holds a few counts of this clone. The rearrangement uses TRBV30 and TRBJ1-2; 9 nucleotides align to TRBD1. The V and J ends lost 3 bases and 4 bases, in that order; junction bases with no gene match: 15. Germline assignment: CDR1 GTSNPN and CDR2 SVGIG (reference sequence). This CDR3 has 17 amino acids. The CDR3 sequence: CAWSPRGQGRLIYGYTF. The CDR3 coding sequence is TGTGCCTGGAGCCCTCGTGGACAGGGGCGACTTATCTATGGCTACACCTTC.

The gene calls are TRBV30 and TRBJ1-6, with D perhaps TRBD1 (5 bases). This CDR3 has 13 residues. V lost 5 bases and J 10 bases, leaving 15 bases between the germline ends. The germline gives CDR1 GTSNPN, CDR2 SVGIG (reference sequence). The CDR3 sequence: CAWQMGRGSPLHF. The DNA of the CDR3 is TGTGCCTGGCAAATGGGGCGAGGATCACCCCTCCACTTT.

The chain uses TRBV15 and TRBJ2-2, with TRBD2 identical over 7 bases. The length of the CDR3 is 16 residues. CDR1 LNHNV and CDR2 YYDKDF come from the germline V gene (reference sequence). The V gene end was trimmed by 1 base and the J gene end by 2 bases; junction bases not matched to a gene: 4. CDR3 coding DNA: TGTGCCACCAGCAGAGCGGGGGGATTCAACACCGGGGAGCTGTTTTTT. It is translated as CATSRAGGFNTGELFF.

The V gene is TRBV7-3, the J gene TRBJ2-3, with a tentative D call TRBD1 (5 bases). CDR3 size: 13 residues. Trimming pared 2 bases from V and 4 bases from J, leaving 7 bases between. Germline V gene lookup returns CDR1 SGHTA and CDR2 FQGTGA. The CDR3 protein is CASSLQGADTQYF. CDR3 DNA: TGTGCCAGCAGCTTACAGGGTGCAGATACGCAGTATTTT.

The CDR3 bases are TGTGCCATCAGTGTGGGTTCGGGGGACACTGAAGCTTTCTTT. This codes for CAISVGSGDTEAFF. The rearrangement joins TRBV10-3 to TRBJ1-1; D may be TRBD1 (5 bases). V lost 4 bases and J lost 3, with 12 bases in between. CDR3 length: 14 residues. CDR1 is ENHRY, CDR2 SYGVKD, per germline.

This chain uses TRBV28 with TRBJ1-5; D might be TRBD1 (6 bases). The V gene lost 7 bases and the J gene lost 2 bases, with 18 bases spanning the gap. CDR3 length: 16 residues. The germline V gene has CDR1 MDHEN and CDR2 SYDVKM. The CDR3 nucleotides are TGTGCCAGCAAAGAGATACAGGGCCCGCGCAATCAGCCCCAGCATTTT. Translating it yields CASKEIQGPRNQPQHF.

The genes are TRBV7-2 and TRBJ2-7, with D hard to call. Germline values: CDR1 SGHTA, CDR2 FQGNSA. The CDR3 is 14 amino acids. The germline V and J ends were trimmed by 5 bases and 7 bases, with 18 bases remaining between them. The CDR3 DNA reads as TGTGCCAGCAGCCCACCCCGACTTGGGTGGGAGCAGTACTTC. Translated, it gives CASSPPRLGWEQYF. The entire variable domain, with the rest obtained from reference TRBV7-2 and TRBJ2-7, is as follows: GAGVSQSPSNKVTEKGKDVELRCDPISGHTALYWYRQSLGQGLEFLIYFQGNSAPDKSGLPSDRFSAERTGGSVSTLTIQRTQQEDSAVYLCASSPPRLGWEQYFGPGTRLTVT.

The rearrangement links TRBV7-2 to TRBJ2-5, with TRBD2 matching over 7 bases. Germline trimming cut 1 base from V and 5 bases from J; bases unmatched to any gene: 7. The CDR3 runs 15 residues. Germline assignment: CDR1 SGHTA and CDR2 FQGNSA. CDR3 in DNA: TGTGCCAGCAGCTTAGTGGGGGGAGGGCGTGAGACCCAGTACTTC. This encodes CASSLVGGGRETQYF.